This T cell receptor (beta chain) was sequenced during a study of human thymus T cells. V was trimmed by 7 bases and J by 7 bases, leaving 11 bases between them. The CDR3 sequence is 11 residues long. Germline V CDR1 and CDR2: MNHNS, SASEGT. Clones were read by immunoSEQ multiplex PCR, and TCRdb kept only the in-frame ones, dropping some. The table lists tens of thousands of clones, 85% to 95% of them singletons. Thymus tissue for the work was resected from patients undergoing corrective heart surgery. As for this clone: What it binds is not known.

Broader study findings: Related work showed strongly overlapping thymic repertoires across unrelated individuals.

The rearrangement joins TRBV6-1 to TRBJ2-7; no clear D. The receptor's source is a girl under three years old with a congenital heart defect but otherwise immunologically healthy. Input material: thymus tissue. CDR3 coding DNA: TGTGCCAGCATCGGTTTCAAGGAGCAGTACTTC. Translating it yields CASIGFKEQYF.